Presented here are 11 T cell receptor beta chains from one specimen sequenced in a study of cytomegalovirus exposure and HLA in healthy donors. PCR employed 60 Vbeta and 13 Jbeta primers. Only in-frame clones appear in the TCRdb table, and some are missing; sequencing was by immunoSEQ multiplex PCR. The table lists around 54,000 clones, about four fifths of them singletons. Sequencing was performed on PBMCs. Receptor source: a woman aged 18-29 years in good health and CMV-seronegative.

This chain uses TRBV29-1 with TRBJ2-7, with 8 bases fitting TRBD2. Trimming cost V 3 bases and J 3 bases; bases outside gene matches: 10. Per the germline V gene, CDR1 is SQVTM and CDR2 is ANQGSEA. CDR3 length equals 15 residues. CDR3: CSVEAGVAGIYEQYF. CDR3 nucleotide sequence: TGCAGCGTTGAGGCCGGGGTAGCGGGAATCTACGAGCAGTACTTC.

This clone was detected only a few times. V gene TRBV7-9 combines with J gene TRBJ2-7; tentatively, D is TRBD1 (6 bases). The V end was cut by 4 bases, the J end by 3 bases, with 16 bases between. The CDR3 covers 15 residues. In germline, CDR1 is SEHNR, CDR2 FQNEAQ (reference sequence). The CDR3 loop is CASSSTRDTIYEQYF. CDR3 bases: TGTGCCAGCAGCTCCACCCGGGACACGATCTACGAGCAGTACTTC.

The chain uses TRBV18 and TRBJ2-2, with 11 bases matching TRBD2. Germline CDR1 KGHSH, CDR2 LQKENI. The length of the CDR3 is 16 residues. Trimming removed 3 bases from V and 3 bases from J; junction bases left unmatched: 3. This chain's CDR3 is CASSPILAGDTGELFF. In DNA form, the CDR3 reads TGTGCCAGCTCACCTATACTAGCGGGAGACACCGGGGAGCTGTTTTTT.

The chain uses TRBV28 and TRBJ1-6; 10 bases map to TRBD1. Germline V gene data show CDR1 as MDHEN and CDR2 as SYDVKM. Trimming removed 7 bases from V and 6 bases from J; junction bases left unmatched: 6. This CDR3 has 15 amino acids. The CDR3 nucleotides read TGTGCCAGCAAGGGACAGGGGAAGCCTAATTCACCCCTCCACTTT. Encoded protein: CASKGQGKPNSPLHF.

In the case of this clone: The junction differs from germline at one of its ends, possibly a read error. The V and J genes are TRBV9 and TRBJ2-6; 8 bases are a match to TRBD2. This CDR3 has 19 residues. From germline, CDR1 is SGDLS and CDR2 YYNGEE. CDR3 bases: TGTGCCAGCAGCGCCCGGGGGGGGCCGTGGGCCTCTGGGGCCAACGGCCTGACTTTC. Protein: CASSARGGPWASGANGLTF.

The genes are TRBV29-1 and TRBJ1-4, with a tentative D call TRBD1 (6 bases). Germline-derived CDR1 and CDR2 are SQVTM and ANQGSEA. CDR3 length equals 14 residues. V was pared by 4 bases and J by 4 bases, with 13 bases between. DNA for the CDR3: TGCAGCGTTGCCAAGCAGGGGATTAATGAAAAACTGTTTTTT. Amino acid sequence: CSVAKQGINEKLFF.

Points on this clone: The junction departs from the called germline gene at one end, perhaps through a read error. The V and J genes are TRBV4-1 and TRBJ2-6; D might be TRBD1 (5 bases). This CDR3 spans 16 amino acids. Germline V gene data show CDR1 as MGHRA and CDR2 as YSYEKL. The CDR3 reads CASSQDMISGANGLTF. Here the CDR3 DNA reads TGCGCCAGCAGCCAAGATATGATTTCTGGGGCCAACGGCCTGACTTTC.

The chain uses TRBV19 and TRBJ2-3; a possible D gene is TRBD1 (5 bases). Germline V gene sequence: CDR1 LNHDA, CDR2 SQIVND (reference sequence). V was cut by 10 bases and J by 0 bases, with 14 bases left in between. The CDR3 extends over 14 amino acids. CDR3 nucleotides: TGTGCCACCCGGGCAGGGCATAGCACAGATACGCAGTATTTT. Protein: CATRAGHSTDTQYF.

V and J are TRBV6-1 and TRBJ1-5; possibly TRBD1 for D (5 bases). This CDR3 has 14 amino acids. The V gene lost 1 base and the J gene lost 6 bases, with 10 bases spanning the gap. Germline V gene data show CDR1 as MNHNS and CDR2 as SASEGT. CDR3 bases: TGTGCCAGCAGTGAAGGGAGGGGCGGTCAGCCCCAGCATTTT. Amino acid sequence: CASSEGRGGQPQHF.

In DNA form, the CDR3 reads TGTGCCAGCAGCTTGCGGGCTAGCGGTCCGACCGGGGAGCTGTTTTTT. Translation: CASSLRASGPTGELFF. The chain carries TRBV5-4 and TRBJ2-2; 7 nucleotides match TRBD2. The V segment lost 1 base and the J segment 5 bases; nucleotides outside the gene matches: 8. CDR1 and CDR2 (germline): SGHNT, YYREEE (reference sequence). CDR3 length: 16 residues.

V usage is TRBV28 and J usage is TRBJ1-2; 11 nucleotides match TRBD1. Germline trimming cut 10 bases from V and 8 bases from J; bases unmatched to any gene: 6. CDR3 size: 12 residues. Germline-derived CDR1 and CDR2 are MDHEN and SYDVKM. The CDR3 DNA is TGTGCCACCGGACAGGGGGCGTACGGCTACACCTTC. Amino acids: CATGQGAYGYTF.